Listed below are T cell receptor beta chains from one sample, sequenced in a study of cytomegalovirus exposure and HLA in healthy donors. TCRdb keeps only in-frame clones here, not all; method: immunoSEQ multiplex PCR. The sample consists of 75,000 to 100,000 clones, over 60% of them appearing once. Sample: PBMCs. The receptors shown here come from a man in his 60s in good health and CMV-seropositive. Each CDR3 is given with its conserved first and last residue. The D gene is left open where the match is weak. Size is omitted from some rows. Given values are once, few, many or a class for expanded clones.

NA	TRBV21-1	NA	TRBJ2-4	CASRPGTLAKNIQYF	TGTGCCAGCAGGCCCGGGACACTAGCCAAAAACATTCAGTACTTC
NA	TRBV6-5	few	TRBJ2-2	CASSDTLRELFF	TGTGCCAGCAGCGACACTCTCCGAGAGTTGTTTTTT
NA	TRBV5-5	once	TRBJ1-4	CASSLAGGLLEGF	TGTGCCAGCAGCTTGGCGGGGGGCCTACTAGAAGGTTTT
NA	TRBV5-4	NA	TRBJ1-2	CASSTNPQGTYGYTF	TGTGCCAGCAGCACAAATCCTCAGGGGACCTATGGCTACACCTTC
NA	TRBV27	NA	TRBJ2-7	CASSLTGHGASYEQYF	TGTGCCAGCAGTTTAACGGGACACGGGGCTTCCTACGAGCAGTACTTC
TRBD2	TRBV6-4	NA	TRBJ2-1	CASSVLAGGNGNEQFF	TGTGCCAGCAGTGTCTTAGCGGGGGGAAACGGGAATGAGCAGTTCTTC
NA	TRBV27	NA	TRBJ2-7	CASTLGPAYEQYF	TGTGCCAGCACCCTAGGCCCTGCCTACGAGCAGTACTTC
TRBD1	TRBV9	NA	TRBJ2-7	CASSEGQGYEQYF	TGTGCCAGCAGCGAGGGACAGGGCTACGAGCAGTACTTC
TRBD1	TRBV6-5	few	TRBJ1-1	CASSYATGSNTEAFF	TGTGCCAGCAGTTACGCGACAGGGTCGAACACTGAAGCTTTCTTT
TRBD1	TRBV4-2	few	TRBJ1-5	CASSQAGGDQPQHF	TGTGCCAGCAGCCAAGCAGGGGGCGATCAGCCCCAGCATTTT
NA	TRBV5-1	once	TRBJ2-1	CASSSDLAQFF	TGCGCCAGCAGCTCGGATTTAGCTCAGTTCTTC
TRBD1	TRBV15	few	TRBJ2-7	CATSRDSIGQGAQYF	TGTGCCACCAGCAGAGATAGTATAGGACAGGGAGCGCAGTACTTC
TRBD1	TRBV7-2	NA	TRBJ2-2	CASTAQRGPTGELFF	TGTGCCAGCACCGCACAGAGGGGGCCCACCGGGGAGCTGTTTTTT
TRBD1	TRBV30	NA	TRBJ1-2	CAWSPGGTGGYTF	TGTGCCTGGAGCCCGGGTGGGACAGGCGGCTACACCTTC
NA	TRBV6-1	NA	TRBJ2-7	CASRREPGASYEQYF	TGTGCCAGCAGACGGGAACCGGGAGCCTCCTACGAGCAGTACTTC
NA	TRBV6-6	NA	TRBJ2-7	CASSGLNSYEQYF	TGTGCCAGCAGTGGACTGAACTCCTACGAGCAGTACTTC
TRBD1	TRBV7-9	NA	TRBJ2-1	CASSLHGQVRYNEQFF	TGTGCCAGCAGCCTACACGGACAGGTCCGCTACAATGAGCAGTTCTTC
TRBD1	TRBV5-1	NA	TRBJ2-2	CASRPSTGYTGELFF	TGCGCCAGCAGGCCATCGACAGGGTACACCGGGGAGCTGTTTTTT
TRBD2	TRBV29-1	NA	TRBJ2-1	CSVGLVAGRNEQFF	TGCAGCGTTGGTCTAGTAGCGGGGCGGAATGAGCAGTTCTTC
TRBD1	TRBV2	once	TRBJ2-1	CARGRTGGKSEQFF	TGTGCCAGGGGGAGGACAGGGGGAAAAAGTGAGCAGTTCTTC
TRBD2	TRBV7-9	NA	TRBJ2-3	CASSFGSGGTDTQYF	TGTGCCAGCAGCTTCGGTAGCGGGGGCACAGATACGCAGTATTTT
NA	TRBV5-1	NA	TRBJ2-5	CASSYTGETQYF	TGCGCCAGCAGCTATACCGGAGAGACCCAGTACTTC
TRBD2	TRBV9	NA	TRBJ2-3	CASSVGRGGPADTQYF	TGTGCCAGCAGCGTAGGGCGGGGGGGCCCCGCAGATACGCAGTATTTT
NA	TRBV29-1	NA	TRBJ2-4	CSVYNGQKNIQYF	TGCAGCGTCTACAATGGACAGAAAAACATTCAGTACTTC
TRBD1	TRBV5-4	NA	TRBJ1-2	CASSQGQGRLGAGYTF	TGTGCCAGCAGCCAGGGACAGGGACGACTGGGAGCGGGCTACACCTTC
NA	TRBV27	NA	TRBJ2-7	CASSYRAAYEQYF	TGTGCCAGCAGTTACAGGGCCGCCTACGAGCAGTACTTC
TRBD1	TRBV7-9	NA	TRBJ2-5	CASSLGQGLTETQYF	TGTGCCAGCAGCTTAGGACAGGGGCTTACGGAGACCCAGTACTTC
TRBD1	TRBV29-1	NA	TRBJ2-3	CSDRQGDTQYF	TGCAGCGATCGACAGGGGGATACGCAGTATTTT
NA	TRBV6-1	NA	TRBJ2-7	CASSELGSLRAHEQYF	TGTGCCAGCAGTGAACTCGGCAGCCTGCGGGCTCACGAGCAGTACTTC
TRBD1	TRBV29-1	NA	TRBJ2-7	CSVTGSYEQYF	TGCAGCGTGACAGGGTCTTACGAGCAGTACTTC
NA	TRBV25-1	NA	TRBJ1-1	CASPGAEAFF	TGTGCCAGTCCGGGTGCGGAAGCTTTCTTT
TRBD2	TRBV4-2	NA	TRBJ2-1	CASSQASGGDDEQFF	TGTGCCAGCAGCCAAGCTAGCGGGGGAGACGATGAGCAGTTCTTC
TRBD1	TRBV6-6	few	TRBJ2-7	CASSYSRDRLGEQYF	TGTGCCAGCAGTTACTCTCGGGACAGGCTTGGGGAGCAGTACTTC
NA	TRBV5-6	NA	TRBJ2-7	CASTWGGSYYEQYF	TGTGCCAGCACCTGGGGCGGTTCCTACTACGAGCAGTACTTC
NA	TRBV6-1	NA	TRBJ1-3	CASSVTDSGNTIYF	TGTGCCAGCAGTGTTACTGACTCTGGAAACACCATATATTTT
TRBD2	TRBV6-5	NA	TRBJ2-1	CASSNSGGAHNEQFF	TGTGCCAGCAGCAATAGCGGGGGGGCCCACAATGAGCAGTTCTTC
TRBD1	TRBV18	NA	TRBJ2-7	CASSPLAGQAYEQYF	TGTGCCAGCTCACCTCTTGCTGGACAGGCCTACGAGCAGTACTTC
TRBD2	TRBV5-1	NA	TRBJ2-1	CASSLPSGGSNEQFF	TGCGCCAGCAGCTTGCCTAGCGGGGGATCCAATGAGCAGTTCTTC
NA	TRBV6-5	NA	TRBJ2-3	CASSYSEVFTDTQYF	TGTGCCAGCAGTTACTCGGAGGTTTTCACAGATACGCAGTATTTT
NA	TRBV9	once	TRBJ2-2	CASSVGRGLDGELFF	TGTGCCAGCAGCGTCGGCAGGGGTCTCGACGGGGAGCTGTTTTTT
NA	TRBV9	NA	TRBJ1-2	CASSVDQGGSYTF	TGTGCCAGCAGCGTAGACCAGGGAGGGTCCTACACCTTC
TRBD1	TRBV5-4	many	TRBJ2-5	CASSLDLGQGQETQYF	TGTGCCAGCAGCTTGGACTTGGGACAGGGTCAGGAGACCCAGTACTTC
NA	TRBV5-6	NA	TRBJ1-1	CASSIRGAYTEAFF	TGTGCCAGCAGCATTAGGGGCGCATATACTGAAGCTTTCTTT
TRBD1	TRBV27	NA	TRBJ2-3	CASSGQGDGTDTQYF	TGTGCCAGCAGCGGACAGGGCGATGGCACAGATACGCAGTATTTT
NA	TRBV2	NA	TRBJ1-4	CASSGGGNYEKLFF	TGTGCCAGCAGTGGCGGGGGCAATTATGAAAAACTGTTTTTT
NA	TRBV27	few	TRBJ1-2	CASFPAGGVYGYTF	TGTGCCAGTTTCCCGGCCGGGGGGGTCTATGGCTACACCTTC
NA	TRBV19	once	TRBJ2-3	CASSPTWGPDTQYF	TGTGCCAGTAGTCCGACCTGGGGCCCAGATACGCAGTATTTT
TRBD1	TRBV7-9	NA	TRBJ2-7	CASINGTGSSYEQYF	TGTGCCAGCATCAATGGGACAGGAAGCTCCTACGAGCAGTACTTC